Following are 20 T cell receptor beta chains from one sample sequenced in a study of shared clonotypes between healthy human individuals. The protocol was immunoSEQ multiplex PCR, while the TCRdb copy is restricted to in-frame clones and leaves out a portion. The sample yields roughly 2 million clones, nearly 97% seen once. Input material: naive CD4+ T cells sorted from blood. Stated subset: CD45RA+ positively selected. Receptors originate from a man aged 18 to 30 in good health.

This chain connects TRBV10-3 to TRBJ2-1; 8 positions agree with TRBD2. The CDR3 has 15 residues. The ends lost 5 bases at V and 3 bases at J; junction bases unmatched: 6. CDR1 ENHRY and CDR2 SYGVKD come from the germline V gene. The CDR3 spells CAISRAGEFYNEQFF. The CDR3 DNA reads TGTGCCATCAGTCGAGCGGGGGAGTTCTACAATGAGCAGTTCTTC.

The rearrangement uses TRBV6-5 and TRBJ1-1; perhaps TRBD1 as D (5 bases). The length of the CDR3 is 15 residues. Germline lookup yields CDR1 MNHEY and CDR2 SVGAGI. Trimming pared 6 bases from V and 1 base from J, leaving 15 bases between. Here the CDR3 DNA reads TGTGCCAGCAGGGGGTACAAGGGGACGAACACTGAAGCTTTCTTT. This gives the protein CASRGYKGTNTEAFF.

This chain joins TRBV6-1 and TRBJ2-5, with 8 bases matching TRBD2. The CDR3 loop spans 14 amino acids. The ends lost 7 bases at V and 2 bases at J; junction bases unmatched: 6. Germline CDR1 is MNHNS and CDR2 is SASEGT. Here the CDR3 reads CASTPGGAQETQYF. The CDR3 nucleotides are TGTGCCAGCACCCCCGGGGGGGCGCAAGAGACCCAGTACTTC.

The chain combines TRBV7-8 with TRBJ1-1; the D is unclear. The germline V gene encodes CDR1 SGHVS and CDR2 FQNEAQ. CDR3 length equals 13 residues. Trimming removed 5 bases at V and 0 bases at J, with 7 bases between. CDR3 amino acids: CASSLRMNTEAFF. For the CDR3, the DNA is TGTGCCAGCAGCCTTCGAATGAACACTGAAGCTTTCTTT. Full variable domain (outside the CDR3, taken from reference TRBV7-8 and TRBJ1-1): GAGVSQSPRYKVAKRGQDVALRCDPISGHVSLFWYQQALGQGPEFLTYFQNEAQLDKSGLPSDRFFAERPEGSVSTLKIQRTQQEDSAVYLCASSLRMNTEAFFGQGTRLTVV.

CDR3 residues: CAISEVGINSLWTDTQYF. CDR3 DNA sequence: TGTGCCATCAGCGAAGTCGGGATAAATTCATTATGGACAGATACGCAGTATTTT. The chain carries TRBV10-3 and TRBJ2-3, with D possibly matching TRBD2 (5 bases). The germline V gene has CDR1 ENHRY and CDR2 SYGVKD. This CDR3 is 18 amino acids long. The ends were cut back, 6 bases at V and 3 bases at J, with 25 bases in the middle.

The J gene is TRBJ2-1, the V gene TRBV19; TRBD2 matches 9 bases. This CDR3 has 16 amino acids. The germline V gene has CDR1 LNHDA and CDR2 SQIVND (reference sequence). Trimming removed 4 bases from V and 3 bases from J; junction bases left unmatched: 7. CDR3 coding DNA: TGTGCCAGTAGTACGGGGACTAGCAGATACTACAATGAGCAGTTCTTC. It yields the protein CASSTGTSRYYNEQFF.

V gene TRBV7-9 combines with J gene TRBJ1-4; a possible D gene is TRBD1 (5 bases). Germline V gives CDR1 SEHNR, CDR2 FQNEAQ (reference sequence). The V gene lost 5 bases and the J gene lost 8 bases, with 12 bases spanning the gap. The CDR3 totals 13 residues. The DNA for the CDR3 is TGTGCCAGCAGCACCCAGAAGGGGGAAAAACTGTTTTTT. Protein product: CASSTQKGEKLFF.

Comment on this clone: Other DNA variants within this sample encode the same CDR3. V and J are TRBV5-5 and TRBJ1-3; D not resolved. CDR1 and CDR2 from the germline V gene are SGHKS and YYEKEE (reference sequence). V dropped 2 bases and J dropped 4 bases, with 13 bases sitting between them. This CDR3 has 15 residues. The DNA for the CDR3 is TGTGCCAGCAGCTTACTCGGGTCGTCCGGAAACACCATATATTTT. Amino acid sequence: CASSLLGSSGNTIYF.

The gene calls are TRBV19 and TRBJ2-1; D is undetermined. CDR1 LNHDA and CDR2 SQIVND come from the germline V gene (reference sequence). The length of the CDR3 is 12 residues. CDR3: CAGVFGDNEQFF. DNA of the CDR3: TGTGCGGGCGTTTTCGGCGACAATGAGCAGTTCTTC.

This sequence joins TRBV6-4 and TRBJ2-7; TRBD1 matches 7 bases. Germline V lookup: CDR1 MRHNA, CDR2 SNTAGT. This CDR3 has 14 residues. J was trimmed by 2 bases and V by 10 bases; bases with no gene match: 11. CDR3 in DNA: TGTGCCAACTCCTCCACAGGGGCCCCCTACGAGCAGTACTTC. It specifies CANSSTGAPYEQYF.

The gene calls are TRBV5-4 and TRBJ1-5; D is unresolved. The ends were cut back, 0 bases at V and 6 bases at J, with 10 bases in the middle. CDR1 is SGHNT and CDR2 is YYREEE in the germline V gene (reference sequence). This CDR3 comprises 14 residues. The CDR3 region has the DNA TGTGCCAGCAGCTTGGCGGGGTATGGTCAGCCCCAGCATTTT. This gives the protein CASSLAGYGQPQHF.

J is TRBJ2-2 and V is TRBV9, with 9 bases fitting TRBD1. Germline CDR1 and CDR2: SGDLS and YYNGEE. The CDR3 is made up of 15 amino acids. The V and J ends lost 4 bases and 4 bases, in that order; junction bases with no gene match: 5. CDR3 coding DNA: TGTGCCAGCAGCCTTGGACAGGGGAGCACCGGGGAGCTGTTTTTT. This gives the protein CASSLGQGSTGELFF.

The chain employs TRBV5-5 and TRBJ1-5; tentatively, D is TRBD1 (5 bases). Trimming took off 4 bases at V and 5 bases at J, with 13 bases between the two ends. The CDR3 runs to 14 residues. The germline CDR1 and CDR2 sequences are SGHKS and YYEKEE (reference sequence). The CDR3 protein is CASSPLGGDQPQHF. The CDR3 DNA is TGTGCCAGCAGCCCTTTGGGGGGAGATCAGCCCCAGCATTTT.

The chain links TRBV5-1 to TRBJ2-5; 13 positions match TRBD2. CDR1 and CDR2 from the germline V gene are SGHRS and YFSETQ. V was clipped by 0 bases and J by 7 bases; unmatched bases: 12. The CDR3 has 18 residues. The CDR3: CASSLGGTSGAPSGTQYF. DNA for the CDR3: TGCGCCAGCAGCTTGGGTGGGACTAGCGGGGCCCCAAGCGGGACCCAGTACTTC.

The chain is built from TRBV30 and TRBJ2-6; D is tentatively TRBD1 or TRBD2 (6 bases each). V was pared by 2 bases and J by 3 bases, with 17 bases between. Germline V lookup: CDR1 GTSNPN, CDR2 SVGIG (reference sequence). The CDR3 is made up of 17 amino acids. As DNA, the CDR3 is TGTGCCTGGAGTCCTCGGGGGCGGTTGGGTGGGGCCAACGTCCTGACTTTC. Translated, it gives CAWSPRGRLGGANVLTF.

This chain uses TRBV9 with TRBJ1-1; D is unresolved. The CDR3 is 12 amino acids. The ends were cut back, 0 bases at V and 3 bases at J, with 3 bases in the middle. CDR1 is SGDLS and CDR2 is YYNGEE in the germline V gene. The CDR3 reads CASSVADTEAFF. DNA of the CDR3: TGTGCCAGCAGCGTAGCGGACACTGAAGCTTTCTTT.

This rearrangement joins TRBV7-2 to TRBJ2-3; D remains unclear. The germline V gene has CDR1 SGHTA and CDR2 FQGNSA. Trimming cost V 6 bases and J 0 bases, with 10 bases left between them. This CDR3 is built from 14 residues. As DNA, the CDR3 is TGTGCCAGCAGTCCCTTTACTAGCACAGATACGCAGTATTTT. It yields the protein CASSPFTSTDTQYF.

This sequence joins TRBV23-1 and TRBJ2-1; TRBD2 agrees at 8 bases. TRBV23-1 is reported as an ORF; its role is uncertain. The CDR3 loop spans 16 amino acids. J gave up 0 bases and V 3 bases, and 4 bases lay outside the gene matches. CDR3 amino acids: CASSQAGTSSYNEQFF. In DNA form, the CDR3 reads TGCGCCAGCAGTCAGGCCGGGACTAGCTCCTACAATGAGCAGTTCTTC.

The rearrangement links TRBV4-1 to TRBJ2-2; D is perhaps TRBD1 or TRBD2 (5 bases each). The V and J ends lost 1 base and 5 bases respectively, with 11 bases between them. This CDR3 comprises 15 residues. From germline, CDR1 is MGHRA and CDR2 YSYEKL. The CDR3: CASSQGFEGTGELFF. In DNA form, the CDR3 reads TGCGCCAGCAGCCAAGGGTTTGAGGGGACCGGGGAGCTGTTTTTT.

The V call is TRBV10-3, the J call TRBJ1-2; 10 positions match TRBD1. Germline CDR1 is ENHRY and CDR2 is SYGVKD. The CDR3 spans 16 residues. V gave up 4 bases and J gave up 3 bases; unmatched junction bases: 8. CDR3 amino acids: CAISAAGTGADYGYTF. The CDR3 DNA reads TGTGCCATCAGTGCTGCCGGGACAGGGGCTGACTATGGCTACACCTTC.